This T cell receptor (beta chain) comes out of a study of shared clonotypes between healthy human individuals. The CDR3 spans 14 residues. Germline V gene data show CDR1 as SGDLS and CDR2 as YYNGEE. With V trimmed by 3 bases and J by 4 bases, 4 bases remained unmatched. Sequencing was performed with immunoSEQ multiplex PCR; in TCRdb, only in-frame clones are kept and a portion is missing. Of about a million clones detected, more than 60% appear once; the ten largest clones hold approximately 1.5%. The sequence came from a man in his late teens or twenties in good health. The sample consisted of memory CD4+ T cells sorted from blood. Sample subset: CD45RA-negative fraction. The rearrangement joins TRBV9 to TRBJ1-3; 7 nucleotides match TRBD1. The CDR3 reads CASSGQGMGNTIYF. In nucleotides, the CDR3 is TGTGCCAGCAGCGGACAGGGAATGGGAAACACCATATATTTT.